The T cell receptor (beta chain) under discussion was sequenced for a study of cytomegalovirus exposure and HLA in healthy donors. Broader study findings: Reports showed the classifier diagnosing cytomegalovirus status with high specificity and sensitivity. Investigators reported 150 to 200 TCR beta chains as tied to cytomegalovirus.

The CDR3 is 13 amino acids. Trimming removed 5 bases at V and 4 bases at J, with 10 bases between. Per germline, CDR1 MNHEY and CDR2 SVGAGI. Libraries were prepared by immunoSEQ multiplex PCR; TCRdb keeps only in-frame clonotypes and omits some of them. The sample lists 210,000 or so clones, about 86% occurring once. The donors formed part of the 120-subject validation cohort, distinct from the roughly 670-subject first cohort. Turning to this clone: Antigen specificity is unknown.

The receptor was isolated from a woman younger than 35 in good health and CMV-seronegative. The sequencing input was PBMCs. The chain joins TRBV6-5 to TRBJ2-3, with D unresolved. CDR3 loop: CASSREVADTQYF. CDR3 bases: TGTGCCAGCAGTCGAGAAGTTGCAGATACGCAGTATTTT.